The 23 T cell receptor beta chains listed next were all sequenced from one sample in a study of blood T cell repertoires in COVID-19. Sequencing used immunoSEQ multiplex PCR; TCRdb keeps in-frame clones, though not all of them. The data contain about 36,000 clones, about three quarters of them singletons. The sample taken for sequencing was peripheral blood. Receptor source: a man aged 55 to 70 with acute or convalescent COVID-19.

The J gene is TRBJ1-3, the V gene TRBV11-3, with D possibly matching TRBD1 (6 bases). The CDR3 length is 17 residues. CDR1 SGHNT and CDR2 YENEEA come from the germline V gene. The V and J ends lost 3 bases and 0 bases respectively, with 15 bases between them. CDR3: CASSFEGTGTSGNTIYF. For the CDR3, the DNA is TGTGCCAGCAGCTTCGAGGGAACAGGGACCTCTGGAAACACCATATATTTT.

The V call is TRBV19, the J call TRBJ2-7, with D uncertain. Germline loops: CDR1 LNHDA, CDR2 SQIVND (reference sequence). This CDR3 region has 14 residues. Between the trimmed V and J ends, which lost 6 bases and 2 bases, there was a span of 14 bases. Here the CDR3 DNA reads TGTGCCAGTAGAACCTCTGACTCCACCTACGAGCAGTACTTC. It yields the protein CASRTSDSTYEQYF. Full variable domain (missing parts from reference TRBV19 and TRBJ2-7): DGGITQSPKYLFRKEGQNVTLSCEQNLNHDAMYWYRQDPGQGLRLIYYSQIVNDFQKGDIAEGYSVSREKKESFPLTVTSAQKNPTAFYLCASRTSDSTYEQYFGPGTRLTVT.

The chain links TRBV9 to TRBJ1-1, with D hard to call. The CDR3 runs to 13 residues. Germline loops: CDR1 SGDLS, CDR2 YYNGEE. The V and J ends lost 4 bases and 0 bases respectively, with 7 bases between them. CDR3 coding DNA: TGTGCCAGCAGCATAGCCATGAACACTGAAGCTTTCTTT. Its translation is CASSIAMNTEAFF.

The DNA of the CDR3 is TGTGCCTGGAACGGGGGTAGCAATCAGCCCCAGCATTTT. This translates into CAWNGGSNQPQHF. The chain has TRBV30 and TRBJ1-5, with a weak D call TRBD1 (5 bases). CDR1 GTSNPN and CDR2 SVGIG come from the germline V gene (reference sequence). The V end lost 4 bases, the J end lost 0 bases, and 7 bases lay between the germline ends. The CDR3 totals 13 residues.

The rearrangement joins TRBV4-1 to TRBJ2-7, with D possibly TRBD1 on 5 matching bases. This CDR3 spans 14 amino acids. CDR1 and CDR2 from the germline V gene are MGHRA and YSYEKL. The germline V and J ends were trimmed by 3 bases and 4 bases, with 13 bases remaining between them. The CDR3 nucleotides read TGCGCCAGCAGCCAGCCAGGGTACTATTACGAGCAGTACTTC. Translated: CASSQPGYYYEQYF.

V gene TRBV4-1 combines with J gene TRBJ2-3; D remains unclear. Germline-derived CDR1 and CDR2 are MGHRA and YSYEKL. V was pared by 7 bases and J by 4 bases, with 6 bases between. This CDR3 is 11 amino acids long. The CDR3 bases are TGCGCCAGCACCCACGCAGATACGCAGTATTTT. As protein: CASTHADTQYF.

The CDR3 sequence is CASSLNRQETQYF. The DNA of the CDR3 is TGTGCCAGCAGTTTGAACAGACAAGAGACCCAGTACTTC. This chain uses TRBV27 with TRBJ2-5, with D unresolved. CDR1 and CDR2 from the germline V gene are MNHEY and SMNVEV (reference sequence). Trimming took 3 bases from V and 2 from J, leaving 7 bases between them. The CDR3 sequence is 13 residues long.

The chain couples TRBV5-4 to TRBJ1-5, with TRBD1 matching over 10 bases. This CDR3 comprises 17 residues. CDR1 SGHNT and CDR2 YYREEE come from the germline V gene (reference sequence). The J segment lost 3 bases and the V segment lost 4 bases, leaving 10 bases of the junction unmatched. CDR3 DNA sequence: TGTGCCAGCAGCATGCAACCCGGGACAGGGGTCAATCAGCCCCAGCATTTT. Translating it yields CASSMQPGTGVNQPQHF.

This clone was picked up a small number of times. This chain uses TRBV6-1 with TRBJ1-3, with D maybe TRBD1 (5 bases). With 3 bases removed from V and 2 bases from J, the gap between germline ends came to 11 bases. The CDR3 is 15 amino acids. Germline CDR1 MNHNS, CDR2 SASEGT. This CDR3 is CASSDGTLPGNTIYF. For the CDR3, the DNA is TGTGCCAGCAGTGACGGGACTCTCCCTGGAAACACCATATATTTT.

The V and J genes are TRBV12-3 or TRBV12-4 and TRBJ2-5; no clear D gene. The length of the CDR3 is 11 residues. V lost 3 bases to trimming and J lost 3 bases, with 2 bases between them. This CDR3 is CASSFKETQYF. CDR3 coding DNA: TGTGCCAGCAGTTTTAAAGAGACCCAGTACTTC.

A single count supports this clone. The V call is TRBV19, the J call TRBJ2-7, with 9 bases that match TRBD1. The trim removed 7 bases at V and 5 bases at J, leaving 6 bases unmatched. Per the germline V gene, CDR1 is LNHDA and CDR2 is SQIVND (reference sequence). CDR3 length equals 13 residues. CDR3 residues: CASMDRGFNEQYF. The CDR3, as DNA: TGTGCCAGTATGGACAGGGGATTCAACGAGCAGTACTTC. The full variable domain, in which reference TRBV19 and TRBJ2-7 provide the parts outside the CDR3, is DGGITQSPKYLFRKEGQNVTLSCEQNLNHDAMYWYRQDPGQGLRLIYYSQIVNDFQKGDIAEGYSVSREKKESFPLTVTSAQKNPTAFYLCASMDRGFNEQYFGPGTRLTVT.

The gene calls are TRBV6-5 and TRBJ1-1, with D possibly matching TRBD1 (6 bases). V was pared by 10 bases and J by 9 bases, with 18 bases between. Germline V CDR1 and CDR2: MNHEY, SVGAGI. This CDR3 comprises 12 residues. The CDR3 spells CATVGGGGQAFF. CDR3 DNA: TGTGCCACCGTTGGGGGAGGGGGTCAAGCTTTCTTT.

This clone has a handful of counts. The chain is built from TRBV11-1 and TRBJ2-3, with TRBD1 identical over 7 bases. Trimming at V came to 1 base and at J to 4 bases, leaving 5 bases not matched to a gene. There are 15 residues in the CDR3. The germline CDR1 and CDR2 sequences are SGHAT and FQDESV (reference sequence). The CDR3 coding sequence is TGTGCCAGCAGCTTAGGACCAACAGGGGCAGATACGCAGTATTTT. Translating gives CASSLGPTGADTQYF.

This clone was seen a handful of times. V is TRBV11-2 and J is TRBJ2-2, with 7 bases identical to TRBD1. Germline loops: CDR1 SGHAT, CDR2 FQNNGV. V was clipped by 3 bases and J by 2 bases; unmatched bases: 3. CDR3 size: 15 residues. CDR3 nucleotide sequence: TGTGCCAGCAGCTTTGGGACAGCCAACACCGGGGAGCTGTTTTTT. Protein: CASSFGTANTGELFF.

The chain is built from TRBV6-6 and TRBJ2-7, with unresolved D. This CDR3 comprises 13 residues. V lost 8 bases to trimming and J lost 1 base, with 12 bases between them. CDR1 and CDR2 from the germline V gene are MNHNY and SVGAGI (reference sequence). The CDR3 here is CASCRSLSYEQYF. CDR3 nucleotide sequence: TGTGCCAGCTGCCGGAGTCTTTCCTACGAGCAGTACTTC.

This clone was detected only a few times. The chain recombines TRBV19 with TRBJ1-6; TRBD1 matches at 8 bases. The CDR3 has 14 residues. Losses at the gene ends were 9 bases for V and 8 bases for J; bases not matched to a gene: 9. Germline V lookup: CDR1 LNHDA, CDR2 SQIVND (reference sequence). CDR3 amino acids: CASQNRGLYSPLHF. The CDR3, as DNA: TGTGCCAGCCAAAACAGGGGGTTGTATTCACCCCTCCACTTT. The whole variable domain, filled in from reference TRBV19 and TRBJ1-6, reads DGGITQSPKYLFRKEGQNVTLSCEQNLNHDAMYWYRQDPGQGLRLIYYSQIVNDFQKGDIAEGYSVSREKKESFPLTVTSAQKNPTAFYLCASQNRGLYSPLHFGNGTRLTVT.

Only a few counts were recorded for this clone. The chain is built from TRBV10-2 and TRBJ1-1; TRBD1 is a possible D gene (6 bases). Deletions cut 2 bases from V and 6 bases from J, with 13 bases between. This CDR3 has 14 amino acids. Germline lookup yields CDR1 WSHSY and CDR2 SAAADI. CDR3 protein: CASSERGGGAEAFF. CDR3 coding DNA: TGCGCCAGCAGTGAGAGGGGGGGCGGCGCTGAAGCTTTCTTT.

This clone is a singleton in its sample. This sequence joins TRBV3-1 (or the pseudogene TRBV3-2) and TRBJ2-7; TRBD1 might be the D (6 bases). The V gene lost 5 bases and the J gene lost 1 base, with 15 bases spanning the gap. The CDR3 has 15 amino acids. CDR1 and CDR2 (germline): LGHDT, YNNKEL (reference sequence). CDR3 protein: CASSRFRGSSYEQYF. The CDR3 region has the DNA TGTGCCAGCAGCAGATTCAGGGGATCATCCTACGAGCAGTACTTC.

V and J are TRBV9 and TRBJ2-1; possible D gene TRBD1, 6 bases. Trimming left V 0 bases short and J 14 bases short, with 27 bases between. The CDR3 extends over 17 amino acids. Germline V gene data show CDR1 as SGDLS and CDR2 as YYNGEE. DNA for the CDR3: TGTGCCAGCAGCGTAGGACTCCGGGACACCCTGGATGGGATGAAGTTCTTC. Protein: CASSVGLRDTLDGMKFF.

This clone was observed a few times. This sequence joins TRBV14 and TRBJ2-5; D may be TRBD2 (6 bases). The length of the CDR3 is 18 residues. Germline-derived CDR1 and CDR2 are SGHDN and FVKESK. The V and J ends lost 3 bases and 4 bases respectively, with 24 bases between them. CDR3: CASSHSGVVTMRRETQYF. The DNA of the CDR3 is TGTGCCAGCAGCCACTCGGGAGTCGTAACGATGAGGCGAGAGACCCAGTACTTC.

This chain joins TRBV7-9 and TRBJ2-3; TRBD2 matches 11 bases. J lost 8 bases, V lost 2 bases, and 12 bases had no gene match. The CDR3 consists of 17 residues. CDR1 is SEHNR, CDR2 FQNEAQ, per germline (reference sequence). The CDR3 protein is CASSLKASGRIQGTQYF. The CDR3 DNA follows: TGTGCCAGCAGCTTAAAGGCTAGCGGGAGGATTCAGGGTACGCAGTATTTT.

The CDR3 region is CASSSRKPRGWNNSPLHF. CDR3 bases: TGTGCCAGCAGCTCGAGAAAACCCAGGGGATGGAATAATTCACCCCTCCACTTT. The J gene is TRBJ1-6, the V gene TRBV11-2, with a tentative D call TRBD1 (6 bases). Trimming pared 4 bases from V and 5 bases from J, leaving 21 bases between. Germline values: CDR1 SGHAT, CDR2 FQNNGV. The CDR3 contains 18 residues.

The V and J genes are TRBV5-1 and TRBJ1-5, with no clear D. The length of the CDR3 is 15 residues. Germline values: CDR1 SGHRS, CDR2 YFSETQ. V lost 0 bases, J lost 4 bases, and 11 bases lay in between. The CDR3 nucleotides are TGCGCCAGCAGCTTGGTTCCAGGACTAAATCAGCCCCAGCATTTT. This sequence encodes CASSLVPGLNQPQHF.